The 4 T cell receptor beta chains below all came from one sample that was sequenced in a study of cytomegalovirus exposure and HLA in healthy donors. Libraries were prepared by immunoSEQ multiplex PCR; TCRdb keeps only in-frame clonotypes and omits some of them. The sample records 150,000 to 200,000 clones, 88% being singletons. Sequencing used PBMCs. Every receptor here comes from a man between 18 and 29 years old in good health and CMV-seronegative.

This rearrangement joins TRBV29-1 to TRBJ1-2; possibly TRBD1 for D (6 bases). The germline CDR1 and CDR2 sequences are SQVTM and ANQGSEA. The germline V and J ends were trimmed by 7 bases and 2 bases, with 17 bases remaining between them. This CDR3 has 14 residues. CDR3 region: CSAQGYRRNYGYTF. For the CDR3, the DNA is TGCAGCGCCCAGGGGTACAGGCGAAACTATGGCTACACCTTC.

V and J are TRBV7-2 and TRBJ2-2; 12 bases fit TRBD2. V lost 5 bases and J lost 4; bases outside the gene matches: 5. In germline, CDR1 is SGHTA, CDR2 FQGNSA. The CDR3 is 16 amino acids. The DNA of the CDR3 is TGTGCCAGCAGCCCCGGACTAGCGGGACCCACCGGGGAGCTGTTTTTT. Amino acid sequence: CASSPGLAGPTGELFF.

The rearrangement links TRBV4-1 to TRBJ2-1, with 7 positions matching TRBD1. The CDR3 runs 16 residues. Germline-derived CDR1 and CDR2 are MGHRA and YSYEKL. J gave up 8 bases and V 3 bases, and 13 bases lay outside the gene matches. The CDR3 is CASSHLKRGRLDEQFF. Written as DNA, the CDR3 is TGCGCCAGCAGCCACCTTAAAAGGGGGCGCTTAGATGAGCAGTTCTTC.

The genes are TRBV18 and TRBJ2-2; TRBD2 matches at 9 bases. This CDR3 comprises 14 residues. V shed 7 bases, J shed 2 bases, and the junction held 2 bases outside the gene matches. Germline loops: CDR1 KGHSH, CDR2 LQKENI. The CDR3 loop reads CASFGTSNTGELFF. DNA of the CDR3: TGTGCCAGCTTTGGGACTAGCAACACCGGGGAGCTGTTTTTT.